This T cell receptor (beta chain) was recovered during a study of shared clonotypes between healthy human individuals. About the research overall: The donors, a couple of women and three men, were aged 18 to 49. The study, taken as a whole, reports: Naive subsets tended to show greater estimated richness than memory subsets. Naive CD4 clonotypes overlapped across a few donors at about 5.3%. Donor scarcity curtailed the genetic and exposure-history diversity represented herein.

Positive CCR7 selection of CD45RO-negative cells yielded the naive CD8 cells, and terminally differentiated effector memory CD45RA+ cells were excluded. Clones were sequenced by immunoSEQ multiplex PCR, and TCRdb holds only the in-frame ones, with some missing. The table has some 2.1 million clones, approximately 94% seen once. The CDR3 sequence is 14 residues long. Germline values: CDR1 SGHDT, CDR2 YYEEEE. Trimming removed 3 bases from V and 4 bases from J, with 13 bases in between. On this clone: Its target is not known.

This sequence joins TRBV5-6 and TRBJ2-5, with D possibly matching TRBD1 (5 bases). The sequence derives from a man in his late teens or twenties in good health. Sequenced input: naive CD8+ T cells sorted from blood. CDR3 protein: CASSYQGIGETQYF. In DNA, the CDR3 is TGTGCCAGCAGCTATCAGGGAATTGGAGAGACCCAGTACTTC.